The clone carrying this T cell receptor beta chain has at least ten counts. Antigen unknown. The data belong to a study of regulatory T cells in long-lasting Graves disease. The wider study: Graves' patients diagnosed newly had used antithyroid drugs under 3 months.

Indicated time point: newly diagnosed GD, antithyroid drugs for less than 3 months. The TCR library was prepared using RNA isolated from PBMCs. Study conclusions and caveats: Preferential use of TRBV28, TRBJ1-2 and TRBJ2-5 was seen in persistent disease.

HTBI primers from iRepertoire and Arm-PCR of CDR3 regions yielded the TCR beta libraries. Via MiXCR, TCRdb re-called the multiplex PCR reads, giving one row per CDR3 protein. The data show 400,000 to 500,000 distinct CDR3 sequences, approximately 15% seen once. V dropped 5 bases and J dropped 2 bases, with 13 bases sitting between them. CDR3 length: 14 amino acids. From germline, CDR1 is PRHDT and CDR2 FYEKMQ (reference sequence). The same sample was also used in a study of T cells in Graves' hyperthyroidism and ophthalmopathy. That source reports: Exclusion criteria comprised uncontrolled infection, other autoimmune disease, pregnancy or lactation. Ophthalmopathy, as predicted by the model, came a median 6.5 months after the prediction.

The TCR sequence derives from a woman between 25 and 40 years old with Graves disease. The chain joins TRBV13 to TRBJ2-7; the D call may be TRBD1 or TRBD2 (5 bases each). Sample: peripheral blood mononuclear cells (PBMCs), taken at new diagnosis, from a patient treated with antithyroid drugs. The CDR3 is CASSTGLAPYEQYF. The CDR3 DNA is TGTGCCAGCAGCACAGGACTGGCGCCCTACGAGCAGTACTTC.